This TCR beta chain was sequenced for a study of blood T cell repertoires in COVID-19 (dated by TCRdb to 2020 to 2021). About the investigation overall: Collaborator samples came from the United States, Italy and Spain and covered acute and convalescent phases of COVID-19. A de-identified subject ID, COVID-19 status, age in years and sex were almost always included in the sample metadata. Samples were obtained from the ongoing ImmuneRACE study (first 160 participants) and from about 1,300 subjects provided by 6 global collaborators. HLA class I and class II types, where available, came from metadata supplied by the sample provider rather than from assay-based typing. The repertoires were made available in a free public database intended to serve as a resource for research on the immune response to SARS-CoV-2. The dataset comprised deeply sampled blood TCRbeta repertoires from subjects exposed to, actively infected with, or recovered from COVID-19. The prospective study material was composed of cDNA or gDNA derived from T cells, B-cell-depleted T cells, or PBMCs. Paper-wide results and their limitations: The amount of clinical and demographic metadata varied by source and participant and was provided uncurated.

Each collaborating institution followed its own protocols to collect whole blood in K2EDTA tubes. For TCRbeta analysis, collaborators shipped samples in one of three forms: frozen whole blood, isolated PBMCs, or DNA extracted from either of those sample types. Worth noting for this clone: The antigen this receptor binds is unknown. No quality values exist for individual bases; no much larger clone is one base distant.

The immunoSEQ Assay, a bias-controlled multiplex PCR, was used to amplify TCRbeta CDR3 regions from genomic DNA. From the authors' description of their analysis: The number of nucleated cells in each sample was estimated by amplification of reference gene primers within the assay. To quantify the absolute abundance of each unique TCRbeta CDR3 rearrangement, sequence reads were collapsed and filtered. For each sample, productive Simpson clonality was calculated by taking the square root of Simpson's diversity index across productive rearrangements. Entries here come from immuneACCESS through TCRdb and include only in-frame sequences with V and J called. Some clones fail to appear in such tables; in the studies checked, an unresolved V gene covers under half of the shortfall, and the cause of the remainder is unknown. From that table come the V and J calls and clone size; the DNA was used to work out D and trimming. The sample profile shows around 170,000 clones; 65% to 85% of them were found once. The ten biggest clones cover approximately 15% of the sample.

Germline trimming amounts to 2 bases on V and 7 bases on J, with 21 as the count of junction bases outside the gene matches. Its CDR3 holds 21 amino acids, cysteine through phenylalanine. Only CDR3 DNA is held: 63 bases, read in frame from base 1. The germline V gene specifies MGHRA as CDR1 and YSYEKL as CDR2. The source of this sequence is a woman aged 80 or over with acute or convalescent COVID-19. The sequencing sample was made of peripheral blood. In this chain, TRBV4-1 is recombined with TRBJ1-6; 9 bases in the junction line up with TRBD1. The sequence in DNA is TGCGCCAGCAGCCAACTCCCCGGGGGCGGGACAGGGCTAAGAAGGAATTCACCCCTCCACTTT. It specifies CASSQLPGGGTGLRRNSPLHF.